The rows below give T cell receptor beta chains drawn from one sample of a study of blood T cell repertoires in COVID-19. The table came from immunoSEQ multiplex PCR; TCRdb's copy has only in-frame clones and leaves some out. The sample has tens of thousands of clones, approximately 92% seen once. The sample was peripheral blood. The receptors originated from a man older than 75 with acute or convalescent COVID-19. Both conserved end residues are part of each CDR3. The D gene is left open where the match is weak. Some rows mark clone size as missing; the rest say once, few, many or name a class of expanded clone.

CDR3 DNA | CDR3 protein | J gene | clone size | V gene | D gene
TGTGCCACCAGCAGAGATGCGGGGAAGGAGACCCAGTACTTC | CATSRDAGKETQYF | TRBJ2-5 | once | TRBV15 | .
TGTGCCACCAGCAGGGCCCGGGCGGCAGGGAAGGCGTACGAGCAGTACTTC | CATSRARAAGKAYEQYF | TRBJ2-7 | once | TRBV15 | .
TGTGCCAGCAGTGAAAGTTTACAGATCAATCAGCCCCAGCATTTT | CASSESLQINQPQHF | TRBJ1-5 | . | TRBV2 | .
TGTGCCAGCAGCTTGGATGCCAGGGGGATTGTCTATGGCTACACCTTC | CASSLDARGIVYGYTF | TRBJ1-2 | . | TRBV5-5 | TRBD1
TGTGCCAGCAGTGATCGGGGGGGGATCCCTGAAGCTTTCTTT | CASSDRGGIPEAFF | TRBJ1-1 | few | TRBV6-1 | .
TGTGCCAGCAGCTTAGGGGGGGTGGCCGAGCAGTACTTC | CASSLGGVAEQYF | TRBJ2-7 | . | TRBV7-8 | .
TGCGCCAGCAGCTTTAGCGGGGACAGCTCCTACAATGAGCAGTTCTTC | CASSFSGDSSYNEQFF | TRBJ2-1 | . | TRBV5-1 | .
TGCAGTGCTACCAGGGCCAATGAGCAGTTCTTC | CSATRANEQFF | TRBJ2-1 | . | TRBV20-1 | .
TGTGCCAGTAGTATCGGGGGTTCGGGGACCCAGTACTTC | CASSIGGSGTQYF | TRBJ2-5 | . | TRBV19 | .
TGTGCCAGCTCCGGGGGTAGCAATGAGCAGTTCTTC | CASSGGSNEQFF | TRBJ2-1 | once | TRBV25-1 | .
TGTGCCAGCACCTCCCCGGGAGGGGCCAGGGGTAATTCACCCCTCCACTTT | CASTSPGGARGNSPLHF | TRBJ1-6 | . | TRBV2 | .
TGCGCCAGCAGCCAAGAGGAGGTAGTCTCCGAGCAGTACTTC | CASSQEEVVSEQYF | TRBJ2-7 | . | TRBV4-1 | .
TGTGCCAGCAGCCAAACCCGGGACACCTACAATGAGCAGTTCTTC | CASSQTRDTYNEQFF | TRBJ2-1 | . | TRBV3-1/TRBV3-2 | .
TGTGCCAGCAGCACCCCAGGCCGGGAGACCCAGTACTTC | CASSTPGRETQYF | TRBJ2-5 | . | TRBV7-6 | .
TGTGCCAGCAGCGTAGTAGAGCGTGGAGGGGTAGCTTTCTTT | CASSVVERGGVAFF | TRBJ1-1 | . | TRBV9 | .
TGTGCCAGCAGCTTAGGAGGGGACAGGGGAAGGACTGAAGCTTTCTTT | CASSLGGDRGRTEAFF | TRBJ1-1 | . | TRBV7-2 | TRBD1
TGTGCCAGCAGACGGACAGGTGAAGCTTTCTTT | CASRRTGEAFF | TRBJ1-1 | . | TRBV28 | TRBD1
TGTGCCACCAGTGACCCCTCTTTAAGGCAGGGTGATTGGGATCAGCCCCAGCATTTT | CATSDPSLRQGDWDQPQHF | TRBJ1-5 | . | TRBV24-1 | .
TGTGCCAGCAGTTCCGGGACAGGGCTTCTTGGCTACACCTTC | CASSSGTGLLGYTF | TRBJ1-2 | . | TRBV28 | TRBD1
TGTGCCAGCAGCTCGAGGGGGACCGGGGAGCTGTTTTTT | CASSSRGTGELFF | TRBJ2-2 | . | TRBV3-1/TRBV3-2 | .
TGCGCCAGCAGCCCGCGGACAGGGGGCTACACCGGGGAGCTGTTTTTT | CASSPRTGGYTGELFF | TRBJ2-2 | . | TRBV5-1 | TRBD1
TGTGCCAGCAGTGTGGCCCTGAACACTGAAGCTTTCTTT | CASSVALNTEAFF | TRBJ1-1 | . | TRBV2 | .
TGTGCCACCAGTGACCCCCGGTTAGACTCTGGAAACACCATATATTTT | CATSDPRLDSGNTIYF | TRBJ1-3 | . | TRBV24-1 | .
TGTGCCAGCAGAGTTTCCGGGACAGGGTACGGCTACACCTTC | CASRVSGTGYGYTF | TRBJ1-2 | . | TRBV6-5 | TRBD1
TGTGCCAGCAGCATAAGAGGCGGTTCCGGGGAGCTGTTTTTT | CASSIRGGSGELFF | TRBJ2-2 | . | TRBV7-6 | .
TGTGCCAGCAGCGTAGGGCCGTACCAAGAGACCCAGTACTTC | CASSVGPYQETQYF | TRBJ2-5 | . | TRBV9 | .
TGTGCCAGCTCACCAGGGAAGGACAGGCCAGAGTATCAGCCCCAGCATTTT | CASSPGKDRPEYQPQHF | TRBJ1-5 | . | TRBV18 | TRBD1
TGTGCCAGCAGTTCCGACCGGACAGGGGGCAGGACCGGGGAGCTGTTTTTT | CASSSDRTGGRTGELFF | TRBJ2-2 | . | TRBV6-4 | TRBD1